This TCR beta chain was recovered during a study of T cell repertoires in cytomegalovirus infection. Study context: As its CMV epitopes, the study selected recently identified HLA-C-restricted and well-studied HLA-B-restricted targets.

In regard to this clonotype: The antigen is not known.

The trim removed 4 bases at V and 3 bases at J, leaving 6 bases unmatched. The germline V gene encodes CDR1 SGHDN and CDR2 FVKESK. This CDR3 spans 15 amino acids. In TCRdb, the reads were re-called with MiXCR into one record per CDR3 protein. This table holds 250,000 to 300,000 distinct CDR3 sequences, roughly a fifth found once. The sample consisted of cultured PBMCs, taken from culture after CMV antigen stimulation. The rearrangement uses TRBV14 and TRBJ2-3; 8 positions agree with TRBD2. The receptor's source is a human donor in good health (CMV status not recorded). Some clones in this sample may be carry-over from other donors' samples. The DNA of the CDR3 is TGTGCCAGCAGCCCCCATCGGGGGGGAACAGATACGCAGTATTTT. Translation gives CASSPHRGGTDTQYF.